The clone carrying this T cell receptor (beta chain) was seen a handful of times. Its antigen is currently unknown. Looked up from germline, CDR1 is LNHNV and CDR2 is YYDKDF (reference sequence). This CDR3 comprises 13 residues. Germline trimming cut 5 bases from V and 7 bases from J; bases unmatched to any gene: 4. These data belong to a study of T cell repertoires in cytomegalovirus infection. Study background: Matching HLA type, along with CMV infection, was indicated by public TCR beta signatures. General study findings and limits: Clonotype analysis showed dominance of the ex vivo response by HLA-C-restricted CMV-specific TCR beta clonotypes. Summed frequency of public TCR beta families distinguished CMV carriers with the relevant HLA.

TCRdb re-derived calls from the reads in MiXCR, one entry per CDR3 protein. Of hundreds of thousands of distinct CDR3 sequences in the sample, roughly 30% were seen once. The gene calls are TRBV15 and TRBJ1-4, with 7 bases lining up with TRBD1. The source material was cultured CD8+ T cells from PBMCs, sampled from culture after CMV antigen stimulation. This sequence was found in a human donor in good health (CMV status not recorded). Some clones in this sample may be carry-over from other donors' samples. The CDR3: CATSDRVFEKLFF. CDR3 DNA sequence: TGTGCCACCAGCGACAGGGTCTTTGAAAAACTGTTTTTT.